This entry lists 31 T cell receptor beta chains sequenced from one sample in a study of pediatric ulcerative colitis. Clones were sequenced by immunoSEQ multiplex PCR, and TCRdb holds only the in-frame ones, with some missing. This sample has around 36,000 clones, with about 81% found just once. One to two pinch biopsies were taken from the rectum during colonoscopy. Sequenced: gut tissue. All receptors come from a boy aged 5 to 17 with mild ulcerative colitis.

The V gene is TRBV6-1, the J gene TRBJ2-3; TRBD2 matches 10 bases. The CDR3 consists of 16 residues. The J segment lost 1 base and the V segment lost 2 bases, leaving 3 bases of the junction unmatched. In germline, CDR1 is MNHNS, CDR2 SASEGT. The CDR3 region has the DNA TGTGCCAGCAGTGAACTGAGCGGGGGGGGCACAGATACGCAGTATTTT. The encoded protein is CASSELSGGGTDTQYF.

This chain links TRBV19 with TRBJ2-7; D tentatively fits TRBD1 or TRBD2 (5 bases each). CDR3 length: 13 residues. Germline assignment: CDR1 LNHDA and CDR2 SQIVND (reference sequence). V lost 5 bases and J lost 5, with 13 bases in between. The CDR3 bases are TGTGCCAGTAGTTGGGGGATGAGGAACGAGCAGTACTTC. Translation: CASSWGMRNEQYF.

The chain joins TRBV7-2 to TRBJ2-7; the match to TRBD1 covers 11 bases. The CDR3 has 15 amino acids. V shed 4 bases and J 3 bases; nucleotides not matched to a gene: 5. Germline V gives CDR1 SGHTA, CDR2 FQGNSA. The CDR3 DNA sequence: TGTGCCAGCAGCTCGGCCGGGACAGGGGGCTACGAGCAGTACTTC. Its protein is CASSSAGTGGYEQYF.

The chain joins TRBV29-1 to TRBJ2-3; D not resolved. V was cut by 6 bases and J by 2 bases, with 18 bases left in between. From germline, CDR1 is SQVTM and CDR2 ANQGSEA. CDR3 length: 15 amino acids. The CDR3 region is CSVRIAIHTTDTQYF. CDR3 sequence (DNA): TGCAGCGTCCGAATCGCCATTCACACCACAGATACGCAGTATTTT.

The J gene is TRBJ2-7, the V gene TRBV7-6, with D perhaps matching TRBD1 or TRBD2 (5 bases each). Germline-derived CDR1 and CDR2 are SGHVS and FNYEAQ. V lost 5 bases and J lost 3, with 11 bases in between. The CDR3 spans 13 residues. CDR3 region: CASSRDENYEQYF. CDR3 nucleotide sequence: TGTGCCAGCAGCCGGGACGAGAACTACGAGCAGTACTTC.

In nucleotides, the CDR3 is TGTGCCAGCAGCTTAGATAGACTCACAGATACGCAGTATTTT. Amino acid sequence: CASSLDRLTDTQYF. The rearrangement joins TRBV11-2 to TRBJ2-3; D not certain. Germline CDR1 and CDR2: SGHAT and FQNNGV. The CDR3 consists of 14 residues. The V gene lost 0 bases and the J gene lost 2 bases, with 6 bases spanning the gap.

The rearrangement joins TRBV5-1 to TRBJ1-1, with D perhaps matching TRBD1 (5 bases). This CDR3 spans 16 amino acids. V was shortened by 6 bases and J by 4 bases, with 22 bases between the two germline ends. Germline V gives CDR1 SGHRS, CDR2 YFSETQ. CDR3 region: CASTSAPSQGSTEAFF. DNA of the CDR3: TGCGCCAGCACCAGCGCGCCGAGTCAGGGAAGCACTGAAGCTTTCTTT.

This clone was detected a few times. CDR3 residues: CASTRLAGASTDTQYF. The CDR3 DNA follows: TGTGCCAGCACGAGGCTAGCGGGGGCTAGCACAGATACGCAGTATTTT. This chain links TRBV5-8 with TRBJ2-3, with 10 bases lining up with TRBD2. V was pared by 6 bases and J by 0 bases, with 7 bases of the junction left unmatched. The CDR3 sequence is 16 residues long. Germline V lookup: CDR1 SGHTS, CDR2 YDEGEE.

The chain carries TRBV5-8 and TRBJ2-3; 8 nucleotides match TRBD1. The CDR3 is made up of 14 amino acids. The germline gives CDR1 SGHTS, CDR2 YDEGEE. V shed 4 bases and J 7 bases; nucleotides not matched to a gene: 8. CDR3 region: CASSLPGQAYTQYF. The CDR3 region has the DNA TGTGCCAGCAGCCTGCCGGGACAGGCATATACGCAGTATTTT.

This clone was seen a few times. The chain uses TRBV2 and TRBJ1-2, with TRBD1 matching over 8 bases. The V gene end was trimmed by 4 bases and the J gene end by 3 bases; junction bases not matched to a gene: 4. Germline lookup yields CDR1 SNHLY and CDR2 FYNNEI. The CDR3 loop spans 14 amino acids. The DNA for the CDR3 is TGTGCCAGCAGTGTAGACAGGGGAGACTATGGCTACACCTTC. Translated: CASSVDRGDYGYTF.

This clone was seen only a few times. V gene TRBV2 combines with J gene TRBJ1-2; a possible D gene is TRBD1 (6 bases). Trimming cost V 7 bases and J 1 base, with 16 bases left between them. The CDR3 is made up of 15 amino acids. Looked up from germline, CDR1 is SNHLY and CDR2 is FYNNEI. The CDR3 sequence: CASTQGLNVNYGYTF. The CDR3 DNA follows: TGTGCCAGCACACAGGGCCTCAACGTTAACTATGGCTACACCTTC.

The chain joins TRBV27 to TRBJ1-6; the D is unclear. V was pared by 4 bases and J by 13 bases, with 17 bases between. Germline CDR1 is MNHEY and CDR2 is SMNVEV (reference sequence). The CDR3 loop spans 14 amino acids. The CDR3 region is CASSSNGWVLPLHF. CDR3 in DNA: TGTGCCAGCAGTTCTAACGGGTGGGTTTTGCCCCTCCACTTT.

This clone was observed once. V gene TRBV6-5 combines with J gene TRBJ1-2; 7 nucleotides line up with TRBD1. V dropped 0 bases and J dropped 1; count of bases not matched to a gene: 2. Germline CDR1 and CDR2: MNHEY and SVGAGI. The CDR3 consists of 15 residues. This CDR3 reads CASSYSGTVNYGYTF. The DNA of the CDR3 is TGTGCCAGCAGTTACTCCGGGACAGTTAACTATGGCTACACCTTC.

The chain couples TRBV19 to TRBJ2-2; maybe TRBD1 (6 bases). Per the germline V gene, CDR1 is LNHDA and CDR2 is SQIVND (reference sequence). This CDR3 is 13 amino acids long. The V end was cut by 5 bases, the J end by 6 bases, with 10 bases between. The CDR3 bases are TGTGCCAGTAGTTCCCGGACAGCCGGGGAGCTGTTTTTT. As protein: CASSSRTAGELFF.

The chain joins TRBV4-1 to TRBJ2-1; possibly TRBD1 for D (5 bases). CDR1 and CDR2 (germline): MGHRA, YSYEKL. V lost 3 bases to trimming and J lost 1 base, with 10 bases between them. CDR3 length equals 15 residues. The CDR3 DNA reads TGCGCCAGCAGCCACAGGGTCCCTTCCTACAATGAGCAGTTCTTC. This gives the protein CASSHRVPSYNEQFF.

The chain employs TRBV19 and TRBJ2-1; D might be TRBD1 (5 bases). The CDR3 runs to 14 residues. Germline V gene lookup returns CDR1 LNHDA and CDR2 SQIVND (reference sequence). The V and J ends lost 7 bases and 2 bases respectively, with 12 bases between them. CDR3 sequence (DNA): TGTGCCAGTAAACAGGCGCCTACCTACAATGAGCAGTTCTTC. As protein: CASKQAPTYNEQFF.

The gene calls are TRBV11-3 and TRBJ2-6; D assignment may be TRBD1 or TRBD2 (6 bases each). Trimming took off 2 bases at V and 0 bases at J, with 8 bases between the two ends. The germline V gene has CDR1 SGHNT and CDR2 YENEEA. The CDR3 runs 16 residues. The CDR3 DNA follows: TGTGCCAGCAGCTTAAGGGGGGCCTCTGGGGCCAACGTCCTGACTTTC. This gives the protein CASSLRGASGANVLTF. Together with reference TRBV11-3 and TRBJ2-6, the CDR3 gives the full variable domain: EAGVVQSPRYKIIEKKQPVAFWCNPISGHNTLYWYLQNLGQGPELLIRYENEEAVDDSQLPKDRFSAERLKGVDSTLKIQPAELGDSAVYLCASSLRGASGANVLTFGAGSRLTVL.

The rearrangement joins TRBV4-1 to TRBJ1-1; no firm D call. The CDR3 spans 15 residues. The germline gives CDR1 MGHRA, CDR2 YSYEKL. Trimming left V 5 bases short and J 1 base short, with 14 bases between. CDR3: CASSNRRIGNTEAFF. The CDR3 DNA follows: TGCGCCAGCAGCAACCGTCGGATAGGGAACACTGAAGCTTTCTTT.

The CDR3, as DNA: TGTGCCAGCAGCCAAGTGGCGGGAGACTGGGATGAGCAGTTCTTC. Its translation is CASSQVAGDWDEQFF. The rearrangement uses TRBV4-2 and TRBJ2-1; 7 bases agree with TRBD2. V lost 1 base to trimming and J lost 8 bases; unmatched junction nucleotides: 8. From germline, CDR1 is LGHNA and CDR2 YNFKEQ. This CDR3 region has 15 residues.

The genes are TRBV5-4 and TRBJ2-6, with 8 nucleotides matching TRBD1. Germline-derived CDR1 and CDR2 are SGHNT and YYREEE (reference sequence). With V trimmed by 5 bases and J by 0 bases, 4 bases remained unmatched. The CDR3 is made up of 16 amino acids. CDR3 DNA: TGTGCCAGCAGGGGGACAGGCATCTCTGGGGCCAACGTCCTGACTTTC. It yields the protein CASRGTGISGANVLTF.

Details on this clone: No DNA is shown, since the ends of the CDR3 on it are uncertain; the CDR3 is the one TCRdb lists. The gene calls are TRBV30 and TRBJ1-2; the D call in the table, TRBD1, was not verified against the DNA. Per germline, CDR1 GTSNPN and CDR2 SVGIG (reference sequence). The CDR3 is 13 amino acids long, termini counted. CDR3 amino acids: CTSVKPGHYGYTF.

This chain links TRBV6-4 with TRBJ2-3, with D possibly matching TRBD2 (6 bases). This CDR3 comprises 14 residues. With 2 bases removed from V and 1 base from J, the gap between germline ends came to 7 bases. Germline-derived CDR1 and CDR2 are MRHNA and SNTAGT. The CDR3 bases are TGTGCCAGCAGTGACCGCGGGGGCACAGATACGCAGTATTTT. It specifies CASSDRGGTDTQYF.

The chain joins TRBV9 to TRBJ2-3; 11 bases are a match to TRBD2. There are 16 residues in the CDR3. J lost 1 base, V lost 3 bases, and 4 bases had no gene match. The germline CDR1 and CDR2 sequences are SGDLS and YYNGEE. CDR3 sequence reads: CASSATSGGRTDTQYF. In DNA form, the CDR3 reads TGTGCCAGCAGCGCCACTAGCGGGGGTCGCACAGATACGCAGTATTTT.

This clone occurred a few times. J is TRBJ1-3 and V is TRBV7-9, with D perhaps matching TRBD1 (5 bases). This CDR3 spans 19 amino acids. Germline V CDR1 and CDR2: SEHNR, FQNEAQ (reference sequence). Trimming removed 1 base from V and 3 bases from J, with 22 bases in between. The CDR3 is CASSLDTGLGFISGNTIYF. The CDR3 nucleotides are TGTGCCAGCAGCTTAGATACAGGACTTGGGTTCATAAGTGGAAACACCATATATTTT.

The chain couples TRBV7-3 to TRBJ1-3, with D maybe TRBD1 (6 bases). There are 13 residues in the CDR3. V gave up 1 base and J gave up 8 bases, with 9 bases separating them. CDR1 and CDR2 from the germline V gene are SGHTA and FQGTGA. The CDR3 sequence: CASSLREGDTIYF. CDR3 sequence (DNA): TGTGCCAGCAGCTTAAGGGAGGGGGACACCATATATTTT. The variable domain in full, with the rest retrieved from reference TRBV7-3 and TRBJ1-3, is GAGVSQTPSNKVTEKGKYVELRCDPISGHTALYWYRQSLGQGPEFLIYFQGTGAADDSGLPNDRFFAVRPEGSVSTLKIQRTERGDSAVYLCASSLREGDTIYFGEGSWLTVV.

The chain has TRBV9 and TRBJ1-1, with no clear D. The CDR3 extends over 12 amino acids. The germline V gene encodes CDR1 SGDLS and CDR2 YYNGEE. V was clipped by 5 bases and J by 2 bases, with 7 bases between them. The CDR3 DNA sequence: TGTGCCAGCAGGGACCCTAACACTGAAGCTTTCTTT. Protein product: CASRDPNTEAFF. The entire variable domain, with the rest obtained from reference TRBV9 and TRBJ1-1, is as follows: DSGVTQTPKHLITATGQRVTLRCSPRSGDLSVYWYQQSLDQGLQFLIQYYNGEERAKGNILERFSAQQFPDLHSELNLSSLELGDSALYFCASRDPNTEAFFGQGTRLTVV.

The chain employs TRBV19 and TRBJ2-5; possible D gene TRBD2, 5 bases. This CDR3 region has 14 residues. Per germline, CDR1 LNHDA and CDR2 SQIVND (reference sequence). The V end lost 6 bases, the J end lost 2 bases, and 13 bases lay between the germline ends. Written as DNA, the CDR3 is TGTGCCAGTAGCCCTGAACTAGTGCAAGAGACCCAGTACTTC. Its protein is CASSPELVQETQYF.

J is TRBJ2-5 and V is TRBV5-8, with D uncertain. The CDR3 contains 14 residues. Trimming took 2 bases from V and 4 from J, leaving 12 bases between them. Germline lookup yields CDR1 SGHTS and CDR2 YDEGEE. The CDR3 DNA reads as TGTGCCAGCAGCTTATTAGGCTTTTCAGAGACCCAGTACTTC. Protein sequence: CASSLLGFSETQYF.

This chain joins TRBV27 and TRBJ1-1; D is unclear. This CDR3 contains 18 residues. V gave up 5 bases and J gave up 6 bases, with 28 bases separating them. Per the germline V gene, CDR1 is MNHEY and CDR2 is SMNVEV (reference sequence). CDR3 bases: TGTGCCAGCAGTCACCGTGGAGGGCCTCCTATCGTCCTCGCTGAAGCTTTCTTT. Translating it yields CASSHRGGPPIVLAEAFF.

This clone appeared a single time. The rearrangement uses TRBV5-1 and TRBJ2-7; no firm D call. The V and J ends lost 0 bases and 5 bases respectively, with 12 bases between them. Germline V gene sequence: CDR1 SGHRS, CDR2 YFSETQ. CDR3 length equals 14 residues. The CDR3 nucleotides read TGCGCCAGCAGCTTGGTCCCGACTGCTAACGAGCAGTACTTC. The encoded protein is CASSLVPTANEQYF.

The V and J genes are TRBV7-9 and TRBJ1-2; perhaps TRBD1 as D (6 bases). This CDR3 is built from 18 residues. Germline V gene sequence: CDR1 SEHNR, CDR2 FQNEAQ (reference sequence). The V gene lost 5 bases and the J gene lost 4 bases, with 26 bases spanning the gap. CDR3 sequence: CASSRTNDQGRVGYGYTF. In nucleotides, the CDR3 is TGTGCCAGCAGCCGCACTAATGATCAGGGGAGGGTCGGCTATGGCTACACCTTC.